This TCR beta chain was recorded in a study of blood T cell repertoires in COVID-19 (dated by TCRdb to the early 2020s). Background on the whole study: The collaborator samples originated in the United States, Italy and Spain and spanned the acute and convalescent phases of COVID-19. The prospective study material was composed of cDNA or gDNA derived from T cells, B-cell-depleted T cells, or PBMCs. Deeply sampled blood TCRbeta repertoires from subjects exposed to, actively infected with, or recovered from COVID-19 were included in the dataset. The repertoires were released in a freely available public database meant as a resource for research on the immune response to SARS-CoV-2. Samples were obtained from the ongoing ImmuneRACE study (first 160 participants) and from 1,254 subjects provided by 6 global collaborators. The sample metadata nearly always contained a de-identified subject ID, COVID-19 status, age in years and sex. Where HLA class I and class II types were available, the types were taken from metadata supplied by the sample provider, not from assay-based typing.

TCRbeta CDR3 regions were amplified from genomic DNA using the immunoSEQ Assay, a bias-controlled multiplex PCR. The authors' pipeline ran thus. Nucleated cell counts per sample were estimated from amplification of reference gene primers within the assay. Sequence reads were collapsed and filtered to measure the absolute abundance of every unique TCRbeta CDR3 rearrangement. Productive Simpson clonality was computed per sample as the square root of Simpson's diversity index over productive rearrangements. Imported from immuneACCESS, the table was reduced by TCRdb to in-frame sequences with V and J called. These copies leave out some clones; in studies compared against another copy, an unresolved V gene accounts for under half, and the cause of the remainder is not known. Clone size and V and J calls were adopted from that table, with D and trimming inferred from the DNA. Across this sample there are about 440,000 clones, with around 88% seen only once. Roughly an eighth of the sample goes to the ten largest clones.

Paper-wide results and their limitations: The quantity of clinical and demographic metadata differed by source and by participant and was supplied without curation.

CDR1 and CDR2 were assigned from the germline V gene as KGHDR and SFDVKD. V ends up 7 bases short and J 5 bases short, with an unmatched junction base count of 5. The CDR3 has 13 amino acids, counting the end cysteine and phenylalanine. Only the CDR3 DNA is retained, 39 bases long and in frame from the first base. At one collaborating source in Seattle, patients were enrolled during active infection and were followed longitudinally through the course of disease. Collaborating institutions collected whole blood in K2EDTA tubes following their own protocols. For TCRbeta analysis, collaborators shipped samples as frozen whole blood, isolated PBMCs, or DNA extracted from either of those sample types. On this clone itself: The antigen this receptor binds is unknown. No clone much larger than this one lies a single base away; base qualities are absent.

The source is a woman in her fifties or sixties with COVID-19, enrolled during active disease. The chain is encoded by TRBV24-1 joined to TRBJ2-7, with 9 bases aligning to TRBD1. Sequencing was done on a sample of peripheral blood. This receptor has the CDR3 CATSRTGVDEQYF. The bases read TGTGCCACCAGCCGGACAGGGGTCGACGAGCAGTACTTC.